This entry lists 28 T cell receptor beta chains sequenced from one sample in a study of Ad26.COV2.S vaccination and SARS-CoV-2 variants. Regarding treatment: about 20 received Ad26.COV2.S at low or high dose, single or two shots; several received placebo; per-sample allocation not given. Sampling took place 63 days after the first vaccine or placebo injection. Libraries were prepared by immunoSEQ multiplex PCR; TCRdb keeps only in-frame clonotypes and omits some of them. This sample has 380,000 or so clones; around 88% occur once, and the top ten carry about 4.6%. Sequencing was performed on peripheral blood, taken in a trial of Ad26.COV2.S vaccine versus placebo. Source of these receptors: a person aged 18-65 years who received the Ad26.COV2.S COVID-19 vaccine or a placebo.

This clone has just one count. The J gene is TRBJ2-7, the V gene TRBV3-1 (or the pseudogene TRBV3-2); the D gene is possibly TRBD1 (6 bases). Trimming cost V 8 bases and J 5 bases, with 19 bases left between them. The CDR3 runs 14 residues. The V gene's germline CDR1 is LGHDT and CDR2 YNNKEL (reference sequence). CDR3 bases: TGTGCCAGCGCTACAGGGCCAAGCAGCCACGAGCAGTACTTC. Translating gives CASATGPSSHEQYF.

J is TRBJ1-1 and V is TRBV28, with D unclear. Germline V gene data show CDR1 as MDHEN and CDR2 as SYDVKM. V lost 5 bases and J 1 base, leaving 20 bases between the germline ends. This CDR3 has 17 amino acids. CDR3 DNA: TGTGCCAGCAGTGCCCTGGGTCGAGTGGAGACGAACACTGAAGCTTTCTTT. Translation: CASSALGRVETNTEAFF.

J is TRBJ1-3 and V is TRBV4-1, with a weak D call TRBD1 (5 bases). V lost 4 bases and J 0 bases, leaving 13 bases between the germline ends. The CDR3 length is 16 residues. CDR1 MGHRA and CDR2 YSYEKL come from the germline V gene. The CDR3 spells CASSPEGRVSGNTIYF. The DNA for the CDR3 is TGCGCCAGCAGCCCTGAAGGCAGGGTCTCTGGAAACACCATATATTTT.

The rearrangement links TRBV18 to TRBJ1-2; D is undetermined. Trimming removed 5 bases from V and 6 bases from J, with 19 bases in between. Germline V lookup: CDR1 KGHSH, CDR2 LQKENI. CDR3 length: 15 amino acids. Written as DNA, the CDR3 is TGTGCCAGCTCATCGAGCCCCGAACCCGGGGATGGCTACACCTTC. This encodes CASSSSPEPGDGYTF.

J is TRBJ2-4 and V is TRBV11-2; D remains ambiguous. The V gene's germline CDR1 is SGHAT and CDR2 FQNNGV. The germline V and J ends were trimmed by 3 bases and 3 bases, with 9 bases remaining between them. The CDR3 contains 14 residues. This CDR3 reads CASSFYGSKNIQYF. For the CDR3, the DNA is TGTGCCAGCAGCTTTTATGGAAGCAAAAACATTCAGTACTTC.

The rearrangement joins TRBV6-5 to TRBJ2-1, with D hard to call. Germline V gene data show CDR1 as MNHEY and CDR2 as SVGAGI. The CDR3 extends over 15 amino acids. V was cut by 6 bases and J by 10 bases, with 22 bases left in between. The CDR3 loop reads CASSEDAWGIGEQFF. In DNA, the CDR3 is TGTGCCAGCAGCGAGGACGCCTGGGGTATCGGCGAGCAGTTCTTC.

This chain uses TRBV7-9 with TRBJ1-6, with 8 nucleotides matching TRBD1. V shed 6 bases, J shed 7 bases, and the junction held 8 bases outside the gene matches. Germline values: CDR1 SEHNR, CDR2 FQNEAQ (reference sequence). The CDR3 extends over 15 amino acids. The CDR3 nucleotides are TGTGCCAGCAGTCTCGTCGGACAGGGCAATTCACCCCTCCACTTT. It is translated as CASSLVGQGNSPLHF.

This chain uses TRBV6-5 with TRBJ1-3, with D perhaps matching TRBD1 (6 bases). Germline V gene data show CDR1 as MNHEY and CDR2 as SVGAGI. This CDR3 comprises 15 residues. V was trimmed by 7 bases and J by 0 bases, leaving 13 bases between them. CDR3 loop: CASIFTGTSGNTIYF. Here the CDR3 DNA reads TGTGCCAGCATCTTCACAGGGACCTCTGGAAACACCATATATTTT.

This clone was seen once. The rearrangement joins TRBV6-5 to TRBJ1-2; D not resolved. Germline V gives CDR1 MNHEY, CDR2 SVGAGI. The length of the CDR3 is 16 residues. V gave up 2 bases and J gave up 4 bases, with 17 bases separating them. CDR3 residues: CASSYTRESSGYGYTF. As DNA, the CDR3 is TGTGCCAGCAGTTACACCCGGGAATCTTCGGGCTATGGCTACACCTTC.

The rearrangement links TRBV29-1 to TRBJ1-4; maybe TRBD1 (5 bases). The CDR3 consists of 13 residues. V was pared by 4 bases and J by 0 bases, with 6 bases between. Germline CDR1 reads SQVTM; CDR2 reads ANQGSEA. The CDR3 DNA is TGCAGCGTTGCGACAGCAACTAATGAAAAACTGTTTTTT. Its protein product is CSVATATNEKLFF.

The chain joins TRBV5-6 to TRBJ1-6; 11 bases line up with TRBD1. The CDR3 covers 15 residues. Germline values: CDR1 SGHDT, CDR2 YYEEEE. The J segment lost 8 bases and the V segment lost 3 bases, leaving 4 bases of the junction unmatched. The CDR3 region is CASSSGQGEHSPLHF. DNA of the CDR3: TGTGCCAGCAGCTCGGGACAGGGGGAACATTCACCCCTCCACTTT.

This clone was seen just once. The rearrangement uses TRBV9 and TRBJ1-2; D possibly corresponds to TRBD1 (5 bases). The CDR3 loop spans 16 amino acids. Germline values: CDR1 SGDLS, CDR2 YYNGEE. The V end lost 3 bases, the J end lost 3 bases, and 18 bases lay between the germline ends. Here the CDR3 DNA reads TGTGCCAGCAGCGCCCATAAATCGGGACGGGACTATGGCTACACCTTC. Protein: CASSAHKSGRDYGYTF.

The count of this clone is one. The V gene is TRBV12-3 or TRBV12-4, the J gene TRBJ1-2; 9 nucleotides line up with TRBD1. CDR3 size: 13 residues. After removal of 6 bases from V and 7 bases from J, the junction contained 6 bases not matched to a gene. The CDR3: CASRGQGIFGYTF. DNA of the CDR3: TGTGCCAGCAGAGGACAGGGGATTTTTGGCTACACCTTC.

V gene TRBV7-9 combines with J gene TRBJ1-6, with no clear D. Germline assignment: CDR1 SEHNR and CDR2 FQNEAQ (reference sequence). The CDR3 length is 18 residues. V dropped 1 base and J dropped 2 bases, with 15 bases sitting between them. The CDR3 here is CASSLVGRGSAYNSPLHF. The DNA for the CDR3 is TGTGCCAGCAGCTTAGTAGGGCGGGGATCGGCCTATAATTCACCCCTCCACTTT.

The V and J genes are TRBV3-1 (or the pseudogene TRBV3-2) and TRBJ1-4, with D possibly matching TRBD1 (6 bases). Germline V gene sequence: CDR1 LGHDT, CDR2 YNNKEL (reference sequence). V was clipped by 4 bases and J by 7 bases, with 13 bases between them. CDR3 length: 14 amino acids. CDR3: CASSRFRGSEKLFF. In DNA form, the CDR3 reads TGTGCCAGCAGCCGTTTCAGGGGTTCTGAAAAACTGTTTTTT.

The rearrangement links TRBV5-5 to TRBJ1-1, with 9 bases matching TRBD1. Germline V gene data show CDR1 as SGHKS and CDR2 as YYEKEE (reference sequence). The length of the CDR3 is 18 residues. After removal of 4 bases from V and 4 bases from J, the junction contained 17 bases not matched to a gene. Here the CDR3 reads CASSPYAGQGWMVTEAFF. The CDR3 DNA reads as TGTGCCAGCAGCCCATATGCGGGACAGGGTTGGATGGTCACTGAAGCTTTCTTT.

This clone came up a few times. The chain joins TRBV3-1 (or the pseudogene TRBV3-2) to TRBJ1-3, with 10 bases that match TRBD1. The trim removed 4 bases at V and 4 bases at J, leaving 7 bases unmatched. Germline values: CDR1 LGHDT, CDR2 YNNKEL (reference sequence). CDR3 length equals 16 residues. CDR3 region: CASSRRQGAWGNTIYF. Here the CDR3 DNA reads TGTGCCAGCAGCCGAAGACAGGGGGCTTGGGGAAACACCATATATTTT.

V and J are TRBV6-2 or TRBV6-3 and TRBJ2-1, with D possibly called TRBD1 or TRBD2 (5 bases each). Between the trimmed V and J ends, which lost 2 bases and 2 bases, there was a span of 13 bases. This CDR3 comprises 16 residues. Germline V gives CDR1 MNHEY, CDR2 SVGEGT. CDR3 amino acids: CASSYTGRQTYNEQFF. CDR3 sequence (DNA): TGTGCCAGCAGTTACACGGGACGCCAGACCTACAATGAGCAGTTCTTC.

Remarks on this clone: An end of the junction differs from the germline gene, which may be a read error. This chain connects TRBV7-7 to TRBJ2-1; D is perhaps TRBD1 or TRBD2 (5 bases each). The germline gives CDR1 SSHAT, CDR2 FNYEAQ (reference sequence). The CDR3 has 16 residues. The chain's CDR3 is CASSVLPGRGNNEQFF. CDR3 bases: TGTGCTAGCAGCGTATTACCGGGACGGGGAAACAATGAGCAGTTCTTC.

The V and J genes are TRBV6-5 and TRBJ2-7; 11 bases line up with TRBD2. Trimming removed 4 bases from V and 1 base from J; junction bases left unmatched: 3. This CDR3 is 15 amino acids long. Germline lookup yields CDR1 MNHEY and CDR2 SVGAGI. As DNA, the CDR3 is TGTGCCAGCAGTTCATCTAGCGGGGGGTCCTACGAGCAGTACTTC. Amino acids: CASSSSSGGSYEQYF.

The table lists this clone with a count of one. The J gene is TRBJ2-7, the V gene TRBV19, with 7 bases identical to TRBD1. After removal of 2 bases from V and 2 bases from J, the junction contained 3 bases not matched to a gene. The CDR3 sequence is 14 residues long. Germline-derived CDR1 and CDR2 are LNHDA and SQIVND (reference sequence). CDR3 amino acids: CASSITGEAYEQYF. For the CDR3, the DNA is TGTGCCAGTAGTATAACAGGGGAAGCCTACGAGCAGTACTTC.

This chain connects TRBV25-1 to TRBJ1-4; D might be TRBD1 (5 bases). The CDR3 extends over 15 amino acids. Trimming took 8 bases from V and 6 from J, leaving 19 bases between them. Germline values: CDR1 MGHDK, CDR2 SYGVNS. CDR3 amino acids: CASRPKGPFDEKLFF. In DNA form, the CDR3 reads TGTGCCAGCCGTCCCAAGGGGCCTTTCGATGAAAAACTGTTTTTT.

The chain has TRBV2 and TRBJ1-4; D remains ambiguous. The CDR3 consists of 11 residues. From germline, CDR1 is SNHLY and CDR2 FYNNEI. Trimming left V 11 bases short and J 8 bases short, with 12 bases between. The CDR3 nucleotides are TGTGCCCAAATAGAGAGGGAAAAACTGTTTTTT. Its translation is CAQIEREKLFF.

V gene TRBV7-2 combines with J gene TRBJ1-3, with D tentatively TRBD1 (6 bases). The CDR3 length is 15 residues. Per the germline V gene, CDR1 is SGHTA and CDR2 is FQGNSA. V dropped 2 bases and J dropped 1 base, with 9 bases sitting between them. CDR3 in DNA: TGTGCCAGCAGCTTATCGGGGGCTTCTGGAAACACCATATATTTT. It translates to CASSLSGASGNTIYF.

V gene TRBV28 combines with J gene TRBJ2-4, with unresolved D. The CDR3 length is 14 residues. The germline CDR1 and CDR2 sequences are MDHEN and SYDVKM. Trimming cost V 6 bases and J 1 base, with 10 bases left between them. DNA of the CDR3: TGTGCCAGCAGCCGCGTCTTTGCCAAAAACATTCAGTACTTC. As protein: CASSRVFAKNIQYF.

This clone showed up just once. At one of its ends the junction is not consistent with the germline gene, which may arise from a read error. The chain combines TRBV14 with TRBJ2-7; TRBD2 might be the D (7 bases). Germline-derived CDR1 and CDR2 are SGHDN and FVKESK. This CDR3 contains 13 residues. The CDR3 protein is CASSQDLRGAPSF. For the CDR3, the DNA is TGTGCCAGCAGCCAAGATCTTCGGGGGGCACCTTCCTTC. Full variable domain (rest looked up from reference TRBV14 and TRBJ2-7): EAGVTQFPSHSVIEKGQTVTLRCDPISGHDNLYWYRRVMGKEIKFLLHFVKESKQDESGMPNNRFLAERTGGTYSTLKVQPAELEDSGVYFCASSQDLRGAPSFGPGTRLTVT.

This clone was recorded a few times. The V and J genes are TRBV2 and TRBJ1-1, with D maybe TRBD1 (5 bases). Germline-derived CDR1 and CDR2 are SNHLY and FYNNEI. This CDR3 has 15 amino acids. The V end lost 6 bases, the J end lost 4 bases, and 18 bases lay between the germline ends. The CDR3 here is CASRERWGESTEAFF. The CDR3 nucleotides are TGTGCCAGCAGGGAACGCTGGGGGGAATCCACTGAAGCTTTCTTT.

This clone occurred once. This chain links TRBV5-1 with TRBJ2-7, with 9 bases lining up with TRBD1. V shed 3 bases, J shed 1 base, and the junction held 2 bases outside the gene matches. Germline values: CDR1 SGHRS, CDR2 YFSETQ. This CDR3 is 14 amino acids long. CDR3 nucleotides: TGCGCCAGCAGCTCCGGGACAGGGTCCTACGAGCAGTACTTC. It yields the protein CASSSGTGSYEQYF.